This passage covers 18 T cell receptor beta chains from one sample sequenced in a study of blood T cell repertoires in COVID-19. Sequenced by immunoSEQ multiplex PCR; TCRdb stores in-frame clones only, minus some. The data hold around 68,000 clones, with around 85% observed a single time. The sample taken for sequencing was peripheral blood. Receptors were obtained from a woman aged 50 to 65 with acute or convalescent COVID-19.

This clone was seen more than once but under ten times. The V call is TRBV4-1, the J call TRBJ2-3; tentative D call: TRBD2 (6 bases). From germline, CDR1 is MGHRA and CDR2 YSYEKL. The V and J ends lost 0 bases and 9 bases respectively, with 19 bases between them. CDR3 length: 16 residues. DNA of the CDR3: TGCGCCAGCAGCCAAGACATTTCCCCTGGGGGAGGCACGCAGTATTTT. Translating it yields CASSQDISPGGGTQYF.

This sequence joins TRBV2 and TRBJ1-1; 8 bases are shared with TRBD1. Losses at the gene ends were 8 bases for V and 0 bases for J; bases not matched to a gene: 2. The germline CDR1 and CDR2 sequences are SNHLY and FYNNEI. The CDR3 runs to 13 residues. The CDR3 region has the DNA TGTGCCAGCCGGGACAGGTTGAACACTGAAGCTTTCTTT. This encodes CASRDRLNTEAFF.

The gene calls are TRBV27 and TRBJ1-4; no firm D call. The CDR3 has 15 residues. Germline V gene data show CDR1 as MNHEY and CDR2 as SMNVEV (reference sequence). V was trimmed by 4 bases and J by 0 bases, leaving 9 bases between them. The CDR3, as DNA: TGTGCCAGCAGTTGGACTGTCGCAACTAATGAAAAACTGTTTTTT. It codes for CASSWTVATNEKLFF.

This rearrangement joins TRBV7-3 to TRBJ2-1, with TRBD2 matching 10 bases. The CDR3 is 17 amino acids. Trimming cost V 3 bases and J 5 bases; bases outside gene matches: 10. Germline V gives CDR1 SGHTA, CDR2 FQGTGA. CDR3 region: CASSFKTSGFQHNEQFF. The CDR3 DNA reads TGTGCCAGCAGCTTCAAGACTAGCGGGTTCCAGCACAATGAGCAGTTCTTC.

This sequence joins TRBV19 and TRBJ1-1; D unresolved. The CDR3 sequence is 14 residues long. The germline gives CDR1 LNHDA, CDR2 SQIVND (reference sequence). Deletions cut 7 bases from V and 3 bases from J, with 15 bases between. As DNA, the CDR3 is TGTGCCAGTAAACATGGAGGGTTTGACACTGAAGCTTTCTTT. Translated: CASKHGGFDTEAFF.

The J gene is TRBJ1-3, the V gene TRBV27; D ambiguous. Germline lookup yields CDR1 MNHEY and CDR2 SMNVEV (reference sequence). Between the trimmed V and J ends, which lost 7 bases and 2 bases, there was a span of 18 bases. This CDR3 region has 16 residues. The CDR3 DNA reads as TGTGCCAGCAAGCCGATCGCTTATGGTGCTGGAAACACCATATATTTT. This sequence encodes CASKPIAYGAGNTIYF.

The chain couples TRBV6-5 to TRBJ2-3; perhaps TRBD2 as D (5 bases). In germline, CDR1 is MNHEY, CDR2 SVGAGI. This CDR3 is built from 13 residues. V lost 7 bases and J 5 bases, leaving 13 bases between the germline ends. The CDR3 loop is CASKVIGEDTQYF. CDR3 DNA: TGTGCCAGCAAAGTCATCGGGGAAGATACGCAGTATTTT.

The chain uses TRBV3-1 (or the pseudogene TRBV3-2) and TRBJ2-1; possibly TRBD1 for D (5 bases). Germline assignment: CDR1 LGHDT and CDR2 YNNKEL (reference sequence). The V and J ends lost 0 bases and 4 bases respectively, with 22 bases between them. The CDR3 consists of 19 residues. The DNA of the CDR3 is TGTGCCAGCAGCCAAGATGGGGCGAGGACAACCCCGAATTACAATGAGCAGTTCTTC. The encoded protein is CASSQDGARTTPNYNEQFF.

The chain carries TRBV19 and TRBJ1-1; D unclear. The CDR3 runs 15 residues. The germline CDR1 and CDR2 sequences are LNHDA and SQIVND (reference sequence). V lost 8 bases and J lost 0, with 16 bases in between. The CDR3 loop is CASSVGRTMNTEAFF. The DNA for the CDR3 is TGTGCCAGTTCGGTAGGTCGTACTATGAACACTGAAGCTTTCTTT.

The chain carries TRBV11-2 and TRBJ1-1, with D maybe TRBD1 (6 bases). Trimming cost V 0 bases and J 2 bases, with 10 bases left between them. This CDR3 has 15 amino acids. The germline CDR1 and CDR2 sequences are SGHAT and FQNNGV. The DNA for the CDR3 is TGTGCCAGCAGCTTAGATTCAGGGGTCAACACTGAAGCTTTCTTT. Translation: CASSLDSGVNTEAFF.

V is TRBV3-1 (or the pseudogene TRBV3-2) and J is TRBJ2-2; D might be TRBD2 (5 bases). V gave up 3 bases and J gave up 4 bases, with 15 bases separating them. The CDR3 contains 16 residues. Germline values: CDR1 LGHDT, CDR2 YNNKEL (reference sequence). The CDR3 DNA reads TGTGCCAGCAGCCAGGCGAGCGGCAGGCTCACCGGGGAGCTGTTTTTT. Translated, it gives CASSQASGRLTGELFF.

There are a few counts of this clone. This chain joins TRBV5-6 and TRBJ1-2; D ambiguous. CDR3 length: 12 amino acids. The ends were cut back, 7 bases at V and 7 bases at J, with 14 bases in the middle. CDR1 and CDR2 (germline): SGHDT, YYEEEE. CDR3 nucleotide sequence: TGTGCCAGCTCGGGAGAGGGCCGTGGCTACACCTTC. Its translation is CASSGEGRGYTF.

This clone was counted between two and nine times. This chain uses TRBV7-9 with TRBJ2-7; 9 bases are shared with TRBD2. Trimming removed 1 base from V and 7 bases from J; junction bases left unmatched: 8. Germline V lookup: CDR1 SEHNR, CDR2 FQNEAQ (reference sequence). The CDR3 runs 15 residues. The CDR3 loop reads CASSLDAGLAGEQYF. The CDR3 DNA reads TGTGCCAGCAGCTTAGATGCGGGACTAGCAGGGGAGCAGTACTTC.

The chain combines TRBV6-2 or TRBV6-3 with TRBJ2-1, with 15 bases aligning to TRBD2. The CDR3 totals 17 residues. With V trimmed by 0 bases and J by 8 bases, 5 bases remained unmatched. Germline values: CDR1 MNHEY, CDR2 SVGEGT. CDR3 region: CASSYSGLAGGPDEQFF. CDR3 nucleotide sequence: TGTGCCAGCAGTTACTCCGGACTAGCGGGAGGGCCTGATGAGCAGTTCTTC.

The chain couples TRBV5-4 to TRBJ1-2; D unresolved. The V and J ends lost 2 bases and 3 bases respectively, with 8 bases between them. Germline values: CDR1 SGHNT, CDR2 YYREEE (reference sequence). The CDR3 totals 13 residues. The CDR3 is CASSLPGDYGYTF. The CDR3 DNA is TGTGCCAGCAGCTTACCCGGGGACTATGGCTACACCTTC.

The chain combines TRBV7-2 with TRBJ2-7; 9 bases fit TRBD1. The CDR3 is 14 residues long. V was pared by 5 bases and J by 4 bases, with 6 bases of the junction left unmatched. Germline V CDR1 and CDR2: SGHTA, FQGNSA. CDR3 coding DNA: TGTGCCAGCAGCCAGAGACAGGGGGAATACGAGCAGTACTTC. This codes for CASSQRQGEYEQYF.

This sequence joins TRBV3-1 (or the pseudogene TRBV3-2) and TRBJ1-4, with D possibly matching TRBD1 (5 bases). The germline V gene encodes CDR1 LGHDT and CDR2 YNNKEL (reference sequence). This CDR3 has 14 residues. V lost 0 bases to trimming and J lost 8 bases, with 10 bases between them. CDR3 in DNA: TGTGCCAGCAGCCAAGAAGGGGCGGGGGAAAAACTGTTTTTT. The encoded protein is CASSQEGAGEKLFF.

The chain carries TRBV20-1 and TRBJ1-2, with 7 bases lining up with TRBD1. There are 15 residues in the CDR3. The V gene end was trimmed by 3 bases and the J gene end by 7 bases; junction bases not matched to a gene: 14. Germline V gives CDR1 DFQATT, CDR2 SNEGSKA (reference sequence). CDR3: CSASPGQTLTVGYTF. CDR3 bases: TGCAGTGCTAGTCCGGGACAGACATTAACGGTTGGCTACACCTTC.